This entry lists 32 T cell receptor beta chains sequenced from one sample in a study of tumor-infiltrating lymphocytes in oesophageal squamous cell carcinoma. MiXCR was run by TCRdb on the PCR reads, yielding one entry per CDR3 protein. The repertoire holds 20,000 to 25,000 distinct CDR3 sequences, with around a third as singletons. The sample taken for sequencing was esophageal tumor tissue. The receptors derive from a female donor with esophageal squamous cell carcinoma.

This clonotype was detected only a few times. The chain recombines TRBV2 with TRBJ2-5; tentatively, D is TRBD1 (6 bases). V dropped 6 bases and J dropped 11 bases, with 19 bases sitting between them. Germline V gives CDR1 SNHLY, CDR2 FYNNEI. This CDR3 is built from 13 residues. The CDR3 loop is CASSEQGMNEQYF. The CDR3 nucleotides read TGTGCCAGCAGCGAACAGGGAATGAATGAGCAGTACTTC.

This clonotype was counted ten times or more. The CDR3 here is CASSRTGTQNIQYF. In DNA, the CDR3 is TGTGCCAGCAGCCGGACAGGGACCCAAAACATTCAGTACTTC. The genes are TRBV5-6 and TRBJ2-4, with TRBD1 identical over 8 bases. Germline CDR1 SGHDT, CDR2 YYEEEE. J lost 5 bases, V lost 4 bases, and 5 bases had no gene match. The CDR3 extends over 14 amino acids.

The chain has TRBV6-6 and TRBJ2-4; TRBD1 matches at 8 bases. The DNA end favors TRBJ2-7, so the J call may be wrong. This CDR3 is built from 15 residues. CDR1 MNHNY and CDR2 SVGAGI come from the germline V gene (reference sequence). CDR3 residues: CASSYFGTGVYEQYF. The CDR3 DNA is TGTGCCAGCAGTTACTTCGGGACAGGAGTATACGAGCAGTACTTC.

V usage is TRBV7-9 and J usage is TRBJ2-4; no firm D call. Gene TRBJ2-7 matches the end of the DNA better, so the J call may be wrong. There are 13 residues in the CDR3. Germline values: CDR1 SEHNR, CDR2 FQNEAQ (reference sequence). The CDR3 protein is CASSLASRYEQYF. Here the CDR3 DNA reads TGTGCCAGCAGCTTAGCTAGTAGGTACGAGCAGTACTTC.

The chain recombines TRBV5-3 with TRBJ2-1; D is uncertain. The DNA end favors TRBJ2-7, so the J call may be wrong. TRBV5-3 is an ORF for which the function is uncertain. The CDR3 runs 14 residues. As DNA, the CDR3 is TGTGCCAGCAGTTCCGTTTCCCCCCCCTACGAGCAGTACTTC. Its protein product is CASSSVSPPYEQYF.

This chain uses TRBV6-1 with TRBJ2-3; D may match TRBD1 or TRBD2 (6 bases each). The end of the DNA aligns better with TRBJ2-1, so the J call may be wrong. Germline values: CDR1 MNHNS, CDR2 SASEGT. This CDR3 is built from 14 residues. The DNA for the CDR3 is TGTGCCAGCAGTTTTGGGGGGCTCTCCTACGAGCAGTTCTTC. This encodes CASSFGGLSYEQFF.

Of note for this clonotype: This may be a read error, as it is one base from a much larger clone. This sequence joins TRBV11-2 and TRBJ2-5; 11 positions agree with TRBD2. The length of the CDR3 is 18 residues. J lost 11 bases, V lost 3 bases, and 20 bases had no gene match. Germline lookup yields CDR1 SGHAT and CDR2 FQNNGV. The CDR3 DNA reads TGTGCCAGCAGCTTTACTCTTAGCGGGAGGGCCGGGTACAATGAGCAGTACTTC. The encoded protein is CASSFTLSGRAGYNEQYF.

Ten or more counts support this clonotype. The gene calls are TRBV27 and TRBJ2-1; 9 bases are shared with TRBD1. The CDR3 contains 14 residues. The germline V gene has CDR1 MNHEY and CDR2 SMNVEV (reference sequence). The J segment lost 9 bases and the V segment lost 8 bases, leaving 11 bases of the junction unmatched. The CDR3 DNA reads as TGTGCCAGCCATATGGATCGGGGACAGGGTGAGCAGTTCTTC. Its protein is CASHMDRGQGEQFF.

This clonotype was counted once. The chain links TRBV19 to TRBJ2-3; 9 bases match TRBD1. The trim removed 3 bases at V and 2 bases at J, leaving 12 bases unmatched. Per germline, CDR1 LNHDA and CDR2 SQIVND (reference sequence). The CDR3 spans 18 residues. CDR3 bases: TGTGCCAGTAGTATCTCCCTGGTCGTACAGGGGGCCACAGATACGCAGTATTTT. It translates to CASSISLVVQGATDTQYF.

The J gene is TRBJ1-2, the V gene TRBV18; 7 bases align to TRBD1. The CDR3 extends over 15 amino acids. V gave up 4 bases and J gave up 10 bases; unmatched junction bases: 15. The germline V gene encodes CDR1 KGHSH and CDR2 LQKENI. CDR3 coding DNA: TGTGCCAGCTCACTTCGTACAGGGGTATATGATGACTACACCTTC. This encodes CASSLRTGVYDDYTF.

This clonotype has ten or more counts. This is likely a read error, given that the CDR3 carries no conserved phenylalanine or tryptophan at its end. No DNA is shown, since the ends of the CDR3 on it are uncertain; the CDR3 is the one TCRdb lists. This sequence joins TRBV7-4 and TRBJ2-7; TRBD1, the D gene given by the table, was not confirmed from the DNA. The CDR3 numbers 17 amino acids, ends counted. CDR1 and CDR2 (germline): SGHVT, SQSDAQ. CDR3 sequence reads: CASSLATQTGHGYTFGS.

The gene calls are TRBV4-2 and TRBJ2-7; D ambiguous. The J call may be wrong; the DNA end is better matched by TRBJ2-5. Germline V CDR1 and CDR2: LGHNA, YNFKEQ. This CDR3 has 17 amino acids. This CDR3 reads CASSQARTRSAQETQYF. The CDR3 nucleotides read TGTGCCAGCAGCCAGGCTAGAACCCGTTCAGCTCAGGAGACCCAGTACTTC.

Relative to its sample, this clonotype is medium-sized (0.01 to 0.1%). The rearrangement links TRBV7-6 to TRBJ1-1, with 9 bases fitting TRBD1. The trim removed 5 bases at V and 1 base at J, leaving 5 bases unmatched. Germline CDR1 and CDR2: SGHVS and FNYEAQ. The CDR3 is made up of 15 amino acids. Written as DNA, the CDR3 is TGTGCCAGCAGCACGGGACAGGGTTCGAACACTGAAGCTTTCTTT. Protein product: CASSTGQGSNTEAFF.

Details on this clonotype: A much larger clone differs by one base, so this may be a read error. The missing conserved phenylalanine or tryptophan at the end of this CDR3 makes a read error likely. This chain uses TRBV6-5 with TRBJ2-3; TRBD2 matches 10 bases. The J segment lost 1 base and the V segment lost 5 bases, leaving 3 bases of the junction unmatched. Germline CDR1 reads MNHEY; CDR2 reads SVGAGI. The CDR3 is 15 amino acids. DNA of the CDR3: TGTGCCAGCAGTATCGGGACTAGCGGCACAGATACGCAGTATTCT. Protein sequence: CASSIGTSGTDTQYS.

This clonotype turned up a few times. J is TRBJ2-5 and V is TRBV28, with 12 bases matching TRBD2. CDR3 size: 15 residues. Germline values: CDR1 MDHEN, CDR2 SYDVKM. The V and J ends lost 5 bases and 7 bases, in that order; junction bases with no gene match: 8. The CDR3 spells CASSPPTSGGGTQYF. CDR3 bases: TGTGCCAGCAGTCCACCGACTAGCGGGGGAGGGACCCAGTACTTC.

At least ten counts were recorded for this clonotype. This sequence joins TRBV12-3 or TRBV12-4 and TRBJ2-1; D possibly corresponds to TRBD1 (6 bases). This CDR3 has 13 amino acids. Trimming removed 8 bases from V and 3 bases from J, with 11 bases in between. The chain's CDR3 is CASRDTDYNEQFF. As DNA, the CDR3 is TGTGCCAGCCGGGACACTGACTACAATGAGCAGTTCTTC.

This clonotype was found a few times. The V gene is TRBV27, the J gene TRBJ2-1; TRBD2 matches at 7 bases. The J call may be incorrect, as the DNA end agrees better with TRBJ2-7. CDR3 size: 11 residues. Germline V gene sequence: CDR1 MNHEY, CDR2 SMNVEV (reference sequence). The CDR3 DNA reads TGTGCCAGCAGTTTGGGGGGGGAGCAGTACTTC. Translation gives CASSLGGEQYF.

This clonotype was picked up many times. CDR3 amino acids: CASSPGTGGYEQYF. The CDR3 coding sequence is TGTGCCAGCTCACCGGGGACAGGGGGCTACGAGCAGTACTTC. The V call is TRBV18, the J call TRBJ2-7, with 11 bases matching TRBD1. There are 14 residues in the CDR3. Per germline, CDR1 KGHSH and CDR2 LQKENI. The ends lost 3 bases at V and 3 bases at J; junction bases unmatched: 1.

This clonotype was found a few times. V usage is TRBV27 and J usage is TRBJ2-3, with 9 bases lining up with TRBD2. The J segment lost 7 bases and the V segment lost 9 bases, leaving 8 bases of the junction unmatched. CDR1 is MNHEY and CDR2 is SMNVEV in the germline V gene (reference sequence). The CDR3 contains 13 residues. For the CDR3, the DNA is TGTGCCAGTGGGCTAGCGGGGATGAATACGCAGTATTTT. It specifies CASGLAGMNTQYF.

This clonotype was found a few times. CDR3 DNA sequence: TGTGCCAGTAGTACCGGACCGAACACCCTGGCCAACGTCCTGACTTTC. It is translated as CASSTGPNTLANVLTF. This chain links TRBV19 with TRBJ2-6; no reliable D call. The germline CDR1 and CDR2 sequences are LNHDA and SQIVND (reference sequence). The V gene lost 4 bases and the J gene lost 6 bases, with 16 bases spanning the gap. The CDR3 is 16 amino acids.

The table lists this clonotype with a count of one. This chain connects TRBV7-2 to TRBJ2-2; D gene unclear. CDR1 is SGHTA and CDR2 is FQGNSA in the germline V gene. Deletions cut 1 base from V and 7 bases from J, with 13 bases between. CDR3 size: 15 residues. The CDR3: CASSLVVPGLGELFF. In DNA form, the CDR3 reads TGTGCCAGCAGCTTAGTGGTCCCGGGTCTCGGGGAGCTGTTTTTT.

This clonotype was recorded a few times. The chain employs TRBV6-1 and TRBJ1-1; 8 bases match TRBD1. The CDR3 contains 14 residues. Germline V gives CDR1 MNHNS, CDR2 SASEGT. Unmatched junction bases numbered 5, after V lost 5 bases and J lost 3 bases. The CDR3 here is CASSRDRRHTEAFF. The CDR3 DNA reads as TGTGCCAGCAGTCGGGACAGGAGACACACTGAAGCTTTCTTT.

The J gene is TRBJ2-2, the V gene TRBV19; TRBD2 might be the D (5 bases). Germline assignment: CDR1 LNHDA and CDR2 SQIVND (reference sequence). The CDR3 contains 17 residues. V lost 7 bases, J lost 8 bases, and 26 bases lay in between. The CDR3 region has the DNA TGTGCCAGTAACCTAGGGCAGCGGCAGAGCAGGAGAGGGGAGCTGTTTTTT. It encodes CASNLGQRQSRRGELFF.

This clonotype was detected a few times. The chain uses TRBV15 and TRBJ2-1, with 12 bases matching TRBD2. Trimming cost V 6 bases and J 4 bases; bases outside gene matches: 7. CDR1 and CDR2 (germline): LNHNV, YYDKDF (reference sequence). The length of the CDR3 is 16 residues. The CDR3 DNA reads TGTGCCACCAGTGATAGGACTAGCGGGAAGTACAATGAGCAGTTCTTC. It codes for CATSDRTSGKYNEQFF. Using reference TRBV15 and TRBJ2-1 for the parts outside the CDR3, the full variable domain is DAMVIQNPRYQVTQFGKPVTLSCSQTLNHNVMYWYQQKSSQAPKLLFHYYDKDFNNEADTPDNFQSRRPNTSFCFLDIRSPGLGDTAMYLCATSDRTSGKYNEQFFGPGTRLTVL.

The genes are TRBV12-3 or TRBV12-4 and TRBJ2-5; tentative D call: TRBD1 (6 bases). The CDR3 is made up of 14 amino acids. V was shortened by 3 bases and J by 5 bases, with 13 bases between the two germline ends. The DNA for the CDR3 is TGTGCCAGCAGTTTGAGGCAGGGGATGGAGACCCAGTACTTC. It yields the protein CASSLRQGMETQYF.

This clonotype was detected a few times. Since a much larger clone is just one base distant, this may be a read error. The chain links TRBV5-5 to TRBJ2-6; D could derive from TRBD1 or TRBD2 (6 bases each). The J call is in doubt because the DNA end fits TRBJ2-7 better. The CDR3 contains 13 residues. CDR1 is SGHKS, CDR2 YYEKEE, per germline (reference sequence). In DNA form, the CDR3 reads TGTGCCAGCAGCGGGGGGCATTACAATGAGCAGTACTTC. Translated: CASSGGHYNEQYF.

A single count supports this clonotype. The rearrangement links TRBV19 to TRBJ2-4; D gene ambiguous. Matching the DNA end better, TRBJ2-1 makes the J call doubtful. CDR1 and CDR2 (germline): LNHDA, SQIVND (reference sequence). The length of the CDR3 is 15 residues. The CDR3 loop is CASSPILGKDNEQFF. In DNA form, the CDR3 reads TGTGCCAGTAGTCCTATCCTAGGGAAGGACAATGAGCAGTTCTTC.

This chain connects TRBV19 to TRBJ2-1; TRBD2 is a possible D gene (6 bases). Trimming took 11 bases from V and 4 from J, leaving 12 bases between them. The length of the CDR3 is 12 residues. Germline V gene data show CDR1 as LNHDA and CDR2 as SQIVND (reference sequence). CDR3 sequence: CASTDYYNEQFF. CDR3 bases: TGTGCCTCTACGGACTATTACAATGAGCAGTTCTTC.

V gene TRBV18 combines with J gene TRBJ1-5, with D tentatively TRBD1 (6 bases). The V gene's germline CDR1 is KGHSH and CDR2 LQKENI. Trimming took off 6 bases at V and 3 bases at J, with 15 bases between the two ends. The CDR3 sequence is 15 residues long. Here the CDR3 DNA reads TGTGCCAGCTCCGGGGGAGCAGGGGACAATCAGCCCCAGCATTTT. As protein: CASSGGAGDNQPQHF. Full variable domain (missing parts from reference TRBV18 and TRBJ1-5): NAGVMQNPRHLVRRRGQEARLRCSPMKGHSHVYWYRQLPEEGLKFMVYLQKENIIDESGMPKERFSAEFPKEGPSILRIQQVVRGDSAAYFCASSGGAGDNQPQHFGDGTRLSIL.

The chain couples TRBV12-3 or TRBV12-4 to TRBJ2-1; 9 bases map to TRBD2. The J call may be wrong; the DNA end is better matched by TRBJ2-5. This CDR3 is built from 14 residues. CDR3 coding DNA: TGTGCCAGCGGGACCGGGACTAGCCTAGAGACCCAGTACTTC. Amino acids: CASGTGTSLETQYF.

V gene TRBV24-1 combines with J gene TRBJ1-5; D not resolved. V gave up 2 bases and J gave up 2 bases, with 12 bases separating them. Germline V gene data show CDR1 as KGHDR and CDR2 as SFDVKD. The CDR3 is 16 residues long. CDR3 residues: CATSDSARRGNQPQHF. In DNA form, the CDR3 reads TGTGCCACCAGTGATTCTGCCCGGCGGGGCAATCAGCCCCAGCATTTT.

The chain is built from TRBV6-1 and TRBJ2-1; no definite D call. The CDR3 has 16 residues. Trimming left V 5 bases short and J 2 bases short, with 16 bases between. Germline CDR1 is MNHNS and CDR2 is SASEGT. The CDR3 here is CASSSDLRLPYNEQFF. The CDR3 bases are TGTGCCAGCAGTTCTGACCTACGACTCCCCTACAATGAGCAGTTCTTC.